Below, 9 T cell receptor beta chains from the same sample are listed, as sequenced in a study of OX40 agonist ivuxolimab in advanced cancers. Clones were read by immunoSEQ multiplex PCR, and TCRdb kept only the in-frame ones, dropping some. This table has 35,000 to 50,000 clones, 80% to 90% appearing once. Specimen: CD4+ or CD8+ T cells sorted from blood, collected in a trial of the OX40 agonist ivuxolimab. The source is an adult with an advanced solid tumor such as melanoma, head and neck, liver or kidney cancer.

The chain has TRBV30 and TRBJ1-3; D ambiguous. This CDR3 comprises 12 residues. Trimming took 1 base from V and 8 from J, leaving 9 bases between them. CDR1 and CDR2 from the germline V gene are GTSNPN and SVGIG (reference sequence). The chain's CDR3 is CAWSDPGDTIYF. CDR3 DNA sequence: TGTGCCTGGAGTGATCCCGGGGACACCATATATTTT. The variable domain in full, with the rest retrieved from reference TRBV30 and TRBJ1-3, is SQTIHQWPATLVQPVGSPLSLECTVEGTSNPNLYWYRQAAGRGLQLLFYSVGIGQISSEVPQNLSASRPQDRQFILSSKKLLLSDSGFYLCAWSDPGDTIYFGEGSWLTVV.

V is TRBV11-2 and J is TRBJ2-7; TRBD2 matches at 7 bases. Trimming at V came to 0 bases and at J to 4 bases, leaving 6 bases not matched to a gene. Germline lookup yields CDR1 SGHAT and CDR2 FQNNGV. The CDR3 loop spans 15 amino acids. Written as DNA, the CDR3 is TGTGCCAGCAGCTTAGATGGGGGGGGAGGTTACGAGCAGTACTTC. Translation: CASSLDGGGGYEQYF.

This chain connects TRBV12-5 to TRBJ2-1; TRBD2 matches 8 bases. V dropped 2 bases and J dropped 7; count of bases not matched to a gene: 13. Germline assignment: CDR1 LGHNT and CDR2 FRNRAP. This CDR3 has 17 residues. CDR3 residues: CASGLSSPGGGRNEQFF. In nucleotides, the CDR3 is TGTGCTAGTGGTTTGTCATCCCCCGGGGGGGGGCGGAATGAGCAGTTCTTC. Complete variable domain (other parts from reference TRBV12-5 and TRBJ2-1): DARVTQTPRHKVTEMGQEVTMRCQPILGHNTVFWYRQTMMQGLELLAYFRNRAPLDDSGMPKDRFSAEMPDATLATLKIQPSEPRDSAVYFCASGLSSPGGGRNEQFFGPGTRLTVL.

In nucleotides, the CDR3 is TGCGCCAGCAGAGAACAGGGTTCTGGAAACACCATATATTTT. Protein sequence: CASREQGSGNTIYF. The rearrangement links TRBV10-2 to TRBJ1-3, with D tentatively TRBD1 (6 bases). The CDR3 is made up of 14 amino acids. Trimming removed 6 bases at V and 1 base at J, with 10 bases between. The germline V gene has CDR1 WSHSY and CDR2 SAAADI.

The chain couples TRBV28 to TRBJ2-7; D may correspond to TRBD1 or TRBD2 (6 bases each). This CDR3 has 13 amino acids. The V gene's germline CDR1 is MDHEN and CDR2 SYDVKM. With 7 bases removed from V and 1 base from J, the gap between germline ends came to 11 bases. Written as DNA, the CDR3 is TGTGCCAGCACTACAGGGACTTCCTACGAGCAGTACTTC. Its translation is CASTTGTSYEQYF.

The chain uses TRBV5-6 and TRBJ2-3; 8 bases fit TRBD2. This CDR3 contains 15 residues. Germline assignment: CDR1 SGHDT and CDR2 YYEEEE. V lost 1 base and J lost 5; bases outside the gene matches: 6. Here the CDR3 DNA reads TGTGCCAGCAGCTTGCCCGGGAGGGCCCAAGATACGCAGTATTTT. Amino acids: CASSLPGRAQDTQYF.

This clone was seen once. This chain uses TRBV2 with TRBJ2-2; D may be TRBD2 (5 bases). In germline, CDR1 is SNHLY, CDR2 FYNNEI. This CDR3 comprises 15 residues. V was cut by 6 bases and J by 0 bases, with 11 bases left in between. In nucleotides, the CDR3 is TGTGCCAGCAGGAGGGAGCAGGCGAACACCGGGGAGCTGTTTTTT. This gives the protein CASRREQANTGELFF.

CDR3: CASSPIWVEQYF. CDR3 sequence (DNA): TGTGCCAGCAGCCCCATCTGGGTCGAGCAGTACTTC. The gene calls are TRBV7-8 and TRBJ2-7, with no clear D. The germline CDR1 and CDR2 sequences are SGHVS and FQNEAQ. V was pared by 5 bases and J by 6 bases, with 11 bases between. This CDR3 contains 12 residues.

V and J are TRBV11-2 and TRBJ2-3, with 9 bases matching TRBD2. Germline V gene data show CDR1 as SGHAT and CDR2 as FQNNGV. This CDR3 has 16 amino acids. V was pared by 4 bases and J by 2 bases, with 7 bases of the junction left unmatched. CDR3 bases: TGTGCCAGCAGCTGGGGGGCTAGCGGGACCACAGATACGCAGTATTTT. This codes for CASSWGASGTTDTQYF.